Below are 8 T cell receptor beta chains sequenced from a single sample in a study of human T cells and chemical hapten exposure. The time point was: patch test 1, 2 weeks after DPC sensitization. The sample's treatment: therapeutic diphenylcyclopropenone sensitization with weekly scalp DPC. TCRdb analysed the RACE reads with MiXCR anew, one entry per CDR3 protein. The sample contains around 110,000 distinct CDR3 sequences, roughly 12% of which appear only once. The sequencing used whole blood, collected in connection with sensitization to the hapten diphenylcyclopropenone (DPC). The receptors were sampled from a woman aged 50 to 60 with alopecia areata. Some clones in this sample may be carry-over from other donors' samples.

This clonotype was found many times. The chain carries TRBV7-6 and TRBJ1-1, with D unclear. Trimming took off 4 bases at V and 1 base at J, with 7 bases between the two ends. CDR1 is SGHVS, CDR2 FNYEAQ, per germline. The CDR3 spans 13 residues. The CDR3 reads CASSSQPNTEAFF. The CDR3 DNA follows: TGTGCCAGCAGCTCGCAGCCGAACACTGAAGCTTTCTTT.

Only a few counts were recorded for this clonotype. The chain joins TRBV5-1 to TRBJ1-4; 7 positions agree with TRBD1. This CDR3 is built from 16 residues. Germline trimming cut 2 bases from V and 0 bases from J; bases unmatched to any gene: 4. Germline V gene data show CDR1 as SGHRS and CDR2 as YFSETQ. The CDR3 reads CASSFGQAPTNEKLFF. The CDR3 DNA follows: TGCGCCAGCAGCTTCGGACAGGCACCAACTAATGAAAAACTGTTTTTT.

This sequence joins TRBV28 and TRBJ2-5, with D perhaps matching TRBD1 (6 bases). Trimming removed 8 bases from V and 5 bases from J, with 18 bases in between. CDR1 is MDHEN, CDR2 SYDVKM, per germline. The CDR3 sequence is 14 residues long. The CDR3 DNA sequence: TGTGCCAGCCGGTCAGGACAGCAGTCGGAGACCCAGTACTTC. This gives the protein CASRSGQQSETQYF.

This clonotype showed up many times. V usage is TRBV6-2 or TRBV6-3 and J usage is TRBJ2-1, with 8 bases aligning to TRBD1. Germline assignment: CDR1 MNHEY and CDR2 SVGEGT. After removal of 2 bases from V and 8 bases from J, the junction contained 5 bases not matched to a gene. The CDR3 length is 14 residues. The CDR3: CASSYTVQGDEQFF. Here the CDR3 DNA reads TGTGCCAGCAGTTACACGGTACAGGGGGATGAGCAGTTCTTC.

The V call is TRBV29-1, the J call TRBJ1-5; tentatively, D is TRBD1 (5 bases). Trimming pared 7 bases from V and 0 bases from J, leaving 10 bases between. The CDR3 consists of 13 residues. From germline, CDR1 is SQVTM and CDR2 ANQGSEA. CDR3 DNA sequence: TGCAGCGCAGGGAGTGGTAGCAATCAGCCCCAGCATTTT. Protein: CSAGSGSNQPQHF.

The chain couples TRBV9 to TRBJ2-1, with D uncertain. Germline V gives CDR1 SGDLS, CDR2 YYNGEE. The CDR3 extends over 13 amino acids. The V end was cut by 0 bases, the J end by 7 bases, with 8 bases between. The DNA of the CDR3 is TGTGCCAGCAGCGTAGATCTTCCGAATGAGCAGTTCTTC. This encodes CASSVDLPNEQFF. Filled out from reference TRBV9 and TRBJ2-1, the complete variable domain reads DSGVTQTPKHLITATGQRVTLRCSPRSGDLSVYWYQQSLDQGLQFLIQYYNGEERAKGNILERFSAQQFPDLHSELNLSSLELGDSALYFCASSVDLPNEQFFGPGTRLTVL.

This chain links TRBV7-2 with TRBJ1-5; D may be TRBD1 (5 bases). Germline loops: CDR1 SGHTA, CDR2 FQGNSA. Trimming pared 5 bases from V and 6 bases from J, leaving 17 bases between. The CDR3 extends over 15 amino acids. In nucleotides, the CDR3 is TGTGCCAGCAGCCCTGAGACGGGGGGAGGTCAGCCCCAGCATTTT. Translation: CASSPETGGGQPQHF. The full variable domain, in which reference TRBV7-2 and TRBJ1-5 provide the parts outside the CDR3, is GAGVSQSPSNKVTEKGKDVELRCDPISGHTALYWYRQSLGQGLEFLIYFQGNSAPDKSGLPSDRFSAERTGGSVSTLTIQRTQQEDSAVYLCASSPETGGGQPQHFGDGTRLSIL.

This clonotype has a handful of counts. CDR3 protein: CSARIKGARDSPLHF. As DNA, the CDR3 is TGCAGTGCCCGTATAAAGGGGGCGCGTGATTCACCCCTCCACTTT. J is TRBJ1-6 and V is TRBV20-1; 7 positions match TRBD1. The CDR3 runs to 15 residues. V was clipped by 6 bases and J by 8 bases; unmatched bases: 13. Germline CDR1 is DFQATT and CDR2 is SNEGSKA (reference sequence).